One and the same sample provided the 4 T cell receptor beta chains below, sequenced in a study of shared T cell receptors in the human thymus. TCRdb keeps only in-frame clones here, not all; method: immunoSEQ multiplex PCR. The sample carries hundreds of thousands of clones, approximately 88% recorded once. This sample also belongs to another study, concerning human thymus T cells.

Sequencing was performed on thymocytes. These TCRs come from a boy in the first two years of life with a congenital heart defect.

This sequence joins TRBV4-3 and TRBJ1-1, with D maybe TRBD1 (5 bases). The germline gives CDR1 LGHNA, CDR2 YSLEER. V was clipped by 0 bases and J by 3 bases, with 11 bases between them. The CDR3 has 15 amino acids. The CDR3, as DNA: TGCGCCAGCAGCCAAGACCCCTCAGGGTACACTGAAGCTTTCTTT. It is translated as CASSQDPSGYTEAFF.

This rearrangement joins TRBV5-1 to TRBJ2-7; 12 bases agree with TRBD2. V lost 2 bases and J lost 1; bases outside the gene matches: 10. This CDR3 contains 18 residues. Per the germline V gene, CDR1 is SGHRS and CDR2 is YFSETQ. CDR3 bases: TGCGCCAGCAGCTTAGGTCTAGCGGGAGGGTCGGCGTCCTACGAGCAGTACTTC. It translates to CASSLGLAGGSASYEQYF.

The chain employs TRBV5-1 and TRBJ2-7, with 7 bases fitting TRBD2. This CDR3 comprises 14 residues. CDR1 is SGHRS, CDR2 YFSETQ, per germline. J was trimmed by 0 bases and V by 4 bases; bases with no gene match: 4. The CDR3 spells CASSPRGSSYEQYF. CDR3 nucleotides: TGCGCCAGCAGCCCTCGCGGGAGCTCCTACGAGCAGTACTTC.

V and J are TRBV28 and TRBJ2-5, with 8 bases that match TRBD1. The CDR3 runs 20 residues. Germline-derived CDR1 and CDR2 are MDHEN and SYDVKM. V dropped 3 bases and J dropped 8; count of bases not matched to a gene: 26. The CDR3 loop reads CASSFGQGASRSGPCGTQYF. CDR3 nucleotides: TGTGCCAGCAGTTTCGGACAGGGAGCATCTAGGAGCGGGCCCTGTGGCACCCAGTACTTC.